This T cell receptor beta chain was sequenced during a study of blood T cell repertoires in COVID-19. Sequencing was performed with immunoSEQ multiplex PCR; in TCRdb, only in-frame clones are kept and a portion is missing. The table has 300,000 to 450,000 clones, 80% to 90% seen once. Sequences were obtained from peripheral blood. This TCR derives from a woman in her 30s with COVID-19, enrolled during active disease.

As DNA, the CDR3 is TGTGCCAGCAGCGTAAACGGGAATAGCAATCAGCCCCAGCATTTT. Its protein product is CASSVNGNSNQPQHF. The V gene is TRBV9, the J gene TRBJ1-5; no firm D call. The CDR3 is 15 amino acids. Germline V lookup: CDR1 SGDLS, CDR2 YYNGEE. Trimming took off 1 base at V and 0 bases at J, with 8 bases between the two ends.